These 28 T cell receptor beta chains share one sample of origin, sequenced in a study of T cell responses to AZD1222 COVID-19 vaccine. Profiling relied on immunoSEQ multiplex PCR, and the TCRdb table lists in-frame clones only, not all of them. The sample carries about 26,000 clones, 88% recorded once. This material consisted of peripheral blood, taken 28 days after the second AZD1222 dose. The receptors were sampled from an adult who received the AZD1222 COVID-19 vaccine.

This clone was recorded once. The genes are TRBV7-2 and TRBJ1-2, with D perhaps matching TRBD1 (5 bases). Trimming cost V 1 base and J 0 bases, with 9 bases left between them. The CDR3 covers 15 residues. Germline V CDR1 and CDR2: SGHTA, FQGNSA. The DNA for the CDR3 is TGTGCCAGCAGCTTAGGAGGGGTGGCTAACTATGGCTACACCTTC. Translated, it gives CASSLGGVANYGYTF.

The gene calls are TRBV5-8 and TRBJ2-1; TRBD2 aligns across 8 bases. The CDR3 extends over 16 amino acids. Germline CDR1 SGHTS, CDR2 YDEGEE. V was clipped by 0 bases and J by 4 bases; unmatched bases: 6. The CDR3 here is CASSLATSGVYNEQFF. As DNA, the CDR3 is TGTGCCAGCAGCTTGGCCACTAGCGGAGTTTACAATGAGCAGTTCTTC.

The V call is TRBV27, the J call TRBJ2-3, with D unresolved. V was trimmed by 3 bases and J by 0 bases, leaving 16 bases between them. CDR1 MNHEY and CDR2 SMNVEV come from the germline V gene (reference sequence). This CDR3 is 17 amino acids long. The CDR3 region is CASSLYEIQSSTDTQYF. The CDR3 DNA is TGTGCCAGCAGTTTGTATGAGATCCAATCAAGCACAGATACGCAGTATTTT.

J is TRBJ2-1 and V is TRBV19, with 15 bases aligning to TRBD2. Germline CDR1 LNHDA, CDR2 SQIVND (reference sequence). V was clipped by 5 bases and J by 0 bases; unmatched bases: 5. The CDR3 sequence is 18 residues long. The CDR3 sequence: CASSPGLAGGSSYNEQFF. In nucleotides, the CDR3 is TGTGCCAGTAGTCCCGGACTAGCGGGGGGGAGCTCCTACAATGAGCAGTTCTTC.

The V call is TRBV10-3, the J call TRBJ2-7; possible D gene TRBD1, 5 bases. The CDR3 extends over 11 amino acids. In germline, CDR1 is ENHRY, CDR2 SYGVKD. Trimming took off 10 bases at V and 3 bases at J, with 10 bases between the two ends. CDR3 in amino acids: CATTANYEQYF. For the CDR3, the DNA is TGTGCCACGACAGCAAACTACGAGCAGTACTTC.

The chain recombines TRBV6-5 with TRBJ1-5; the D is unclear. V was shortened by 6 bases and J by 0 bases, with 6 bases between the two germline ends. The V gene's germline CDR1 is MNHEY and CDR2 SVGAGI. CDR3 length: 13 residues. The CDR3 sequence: CASRVNSNQPQHF. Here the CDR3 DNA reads TGTGCCAGCAGAGTAAATAGCAATCAGCCCCAGCATTTT.

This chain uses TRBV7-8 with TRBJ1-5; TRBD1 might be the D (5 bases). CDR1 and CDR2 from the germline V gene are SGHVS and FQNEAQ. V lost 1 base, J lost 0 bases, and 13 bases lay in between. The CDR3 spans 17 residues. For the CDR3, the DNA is TGTGCCAGCAGCTTAGGTCCGGCCGGGGCTAGCAATCAGCCCCAGCATTTT. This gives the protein CASSLGPAGASNQPQHF.

In nucleotides, the CDR3 is TGCGCCAGCAGCTCACAGGGAGGTGTAAACACCGGGGAGCTGTTTTTT. Translated: CASSSQGGVNTGELFF. This chain joins TRBV5-1 and TRBJ2-2, with D possibly being TRBD1 or TRBD2 (6 bases each). Germline values: CDR1 SGHRS, CDR2 YFSETQ. The CDR3 has 16 residues. Trimming cost V 3 bases and J 2 bases, with 14 bases left between them. Combining the CDR3 with reference TRBV5-1 and TRBJ2-2 gives the whole variable domain KAGVTQTPRYLIKTRGQQVTLSCSPISGHRSVSWYQQTPGQGLQFLFEYFSETQRNKGNFPGRFSGRQFSNSRSEMNVSTLELGDSALYLCASSSQGGVNTGELFFGEGSRLTVL.

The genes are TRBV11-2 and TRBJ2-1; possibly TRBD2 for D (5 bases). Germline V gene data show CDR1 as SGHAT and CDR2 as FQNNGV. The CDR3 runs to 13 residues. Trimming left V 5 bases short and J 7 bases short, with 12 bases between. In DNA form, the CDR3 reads TGTGCCAGCAGCCCGGCCGGGGTGAATGAGCAGTTCTTC. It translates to CASSPAGVNEQFF.

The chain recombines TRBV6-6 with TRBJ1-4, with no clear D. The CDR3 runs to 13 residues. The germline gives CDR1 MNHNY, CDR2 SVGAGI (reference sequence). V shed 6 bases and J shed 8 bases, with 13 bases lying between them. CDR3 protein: CASRLDSIEKLFF. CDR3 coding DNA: TGTGCCAGCAGACTTGATTCCATAGAAAAACTGTTTTTT.

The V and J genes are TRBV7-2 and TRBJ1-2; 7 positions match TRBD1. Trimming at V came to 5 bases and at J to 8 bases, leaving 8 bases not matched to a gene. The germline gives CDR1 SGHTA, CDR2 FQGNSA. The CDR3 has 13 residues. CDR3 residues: CASSPNQGGGYTF. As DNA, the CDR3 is TGTGCCAGCAGCCCCAACCAGGGGGGCGGCTACACCTTC.

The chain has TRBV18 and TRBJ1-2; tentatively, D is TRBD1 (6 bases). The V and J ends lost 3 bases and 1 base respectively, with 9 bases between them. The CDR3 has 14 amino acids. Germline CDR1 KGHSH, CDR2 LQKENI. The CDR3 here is CASSPGAGNYGYTF. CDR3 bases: TGTGCCAGCTCACCGGGGGCCGGTAACTATGGCTACACCTTC. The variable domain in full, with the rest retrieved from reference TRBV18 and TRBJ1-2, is NAGVMQNPRHLVRRRGQEARLRCSPMKGHSHVYWYRQLPEEGLKFMVYLQKENIIDESGMPKERFSAEFPKEGPSILRIQQVVRGDSAAYFCASSPGAGNYGYTFGSGTRLTVV.

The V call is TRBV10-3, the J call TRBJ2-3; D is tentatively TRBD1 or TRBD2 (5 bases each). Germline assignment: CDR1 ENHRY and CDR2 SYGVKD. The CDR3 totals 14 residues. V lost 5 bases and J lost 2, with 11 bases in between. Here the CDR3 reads CAISYQGDTDTQYF. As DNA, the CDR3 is TGTGCCATCAGTTACCAGGGAGACACAGATACGCAGTATTTT.

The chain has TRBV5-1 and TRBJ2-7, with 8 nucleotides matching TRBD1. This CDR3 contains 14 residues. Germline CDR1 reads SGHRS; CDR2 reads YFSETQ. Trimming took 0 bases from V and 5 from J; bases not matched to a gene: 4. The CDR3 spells CASSLGQGSDEQYF. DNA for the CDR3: TGCGCCAGCAGCTTGGGACAGGGGTCCGACGAGCAGTACTTC.

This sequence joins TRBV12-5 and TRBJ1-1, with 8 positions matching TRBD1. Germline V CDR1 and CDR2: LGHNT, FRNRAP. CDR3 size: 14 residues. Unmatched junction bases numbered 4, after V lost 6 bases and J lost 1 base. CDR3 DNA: TGTGCTAGTGGCCTGACAGGGGCGAACACTGAAGCTTTCTTT. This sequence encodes CASGLTGANTEAFF.

The CDR3 protein is CASSAGGSQETQYF. The CDR3 bases are TGTGCCAGCAGCGCGGGGGGGAGTCAAGAGACCCAGTACTTC. This chain uses TRBV9 with TRBJ2-5; the match to TRBD2 covers 8 bases. The V gene end was trimmed by 3 bases and the J gene end by 2 bases; junction bases not matched to a gene: 3. The germline V gene has CDR1 SGDLS and CDR2 YYNGEE. The CDR3 spans 14 residues.

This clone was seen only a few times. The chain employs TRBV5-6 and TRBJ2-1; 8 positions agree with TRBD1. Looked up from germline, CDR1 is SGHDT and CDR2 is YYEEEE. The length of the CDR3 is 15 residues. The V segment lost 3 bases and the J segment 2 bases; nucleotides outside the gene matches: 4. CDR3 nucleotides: TGTGCCAGCAGCTCCCGGGACAGGACCTACAATGAGCAGTTCTTC. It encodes CASSSRDRTYNEQFF.

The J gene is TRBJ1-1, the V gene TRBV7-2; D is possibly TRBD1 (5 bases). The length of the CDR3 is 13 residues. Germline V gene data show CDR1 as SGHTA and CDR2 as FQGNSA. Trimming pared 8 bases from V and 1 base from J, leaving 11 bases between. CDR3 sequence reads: CASQGVTNTEAFF. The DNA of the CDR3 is TGTGCCAGCCAAGGGGTTACGAACACTGAAGCTTTCTTT.

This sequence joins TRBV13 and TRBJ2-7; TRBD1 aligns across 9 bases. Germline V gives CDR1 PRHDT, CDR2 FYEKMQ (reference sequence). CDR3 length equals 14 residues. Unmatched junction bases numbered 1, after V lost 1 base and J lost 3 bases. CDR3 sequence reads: CASSLAGQGYEQYF. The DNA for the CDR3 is TGTGCCAGCAGCTTAGCGGGACAGGGCTACGAGCAGTACTTC.

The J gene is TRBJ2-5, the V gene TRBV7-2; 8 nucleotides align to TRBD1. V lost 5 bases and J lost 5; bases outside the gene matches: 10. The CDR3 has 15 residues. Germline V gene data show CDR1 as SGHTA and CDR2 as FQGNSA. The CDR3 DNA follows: TGTGCCAGCAGCCGGACAGGGACGAGGTGGGAGACCCAGTACTTC. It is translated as CASSRTGTRWETQYF.

In DNA form, the CDR3 reads TGTGCCAGCAGCTCGAGGACAGATACGCAGTATTTT. Protein sequence: CASSSRTDTQYF. The chain links TRBV11-1 to TRBJ2-3, with D unresolved. The CDR3 is 12 residues long. Trimming pared 4 bases from V and 3 bases from J, leaving 5 bases between. Germline V lookup: CDR1 SGHAT, CDR2 FQDESV (reference sequence).

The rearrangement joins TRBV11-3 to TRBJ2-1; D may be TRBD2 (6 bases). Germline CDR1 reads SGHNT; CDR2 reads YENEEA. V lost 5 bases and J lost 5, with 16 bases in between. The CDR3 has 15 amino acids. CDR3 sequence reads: CASSVTSFGDNEQFF. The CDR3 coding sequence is TGTGCCAGCAGCGTGACTAGTTTCGGGGACAATGAGCAGTTCTTC.

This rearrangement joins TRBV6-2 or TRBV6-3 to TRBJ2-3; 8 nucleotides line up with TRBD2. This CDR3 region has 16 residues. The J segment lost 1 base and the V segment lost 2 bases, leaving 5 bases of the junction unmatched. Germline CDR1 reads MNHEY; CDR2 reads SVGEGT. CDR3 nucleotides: TGTGCCAGCAGTTACGGGTCGCGGGGGGGCACAGATACGCAGTATTTT. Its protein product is CASSYGSRGGTDTQYF.

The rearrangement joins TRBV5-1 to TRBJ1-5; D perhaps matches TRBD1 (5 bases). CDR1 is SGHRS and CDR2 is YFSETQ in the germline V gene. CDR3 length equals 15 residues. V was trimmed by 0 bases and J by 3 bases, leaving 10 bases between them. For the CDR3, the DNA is TGCGCCAGCAGCTTGGACGGGGGTTCCAATCAGCCCCAGCATTTT. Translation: CASSLDGGSNQPQHF.

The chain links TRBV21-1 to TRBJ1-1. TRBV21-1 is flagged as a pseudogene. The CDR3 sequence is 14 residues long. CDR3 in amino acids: CASRTHPGDSEAFF. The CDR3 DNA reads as TGTGCCAGCAGAACTCATCCGGGAGACTCTGAAGCTTTCTTT.

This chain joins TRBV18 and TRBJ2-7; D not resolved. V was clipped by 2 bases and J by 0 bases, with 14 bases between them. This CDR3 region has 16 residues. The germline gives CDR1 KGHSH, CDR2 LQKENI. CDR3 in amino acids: CASSPSWGLSSYEQYF. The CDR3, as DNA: TGTGCCAGCTCACCAAGTTGGGGTTTGAGCTCCTACGAGCAGTACTTC.

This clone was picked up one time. The CDR3: CASSEEEGLGEQYF. The CDR3 coding sequence is TGTGCCAGCAGTGAAGAAGAGGGGCTGGGTGAGCAGTACTTC. The gene calls are TRBV6-1 and TRBJ2-7; possibly TRBD1 or TRBD2 for D (5 bases each). CDR3 length: 14 amino acids. V lost 1 base, J lost 7 bases, and 14 bases lay in between. From germline, CDR1 is MNHNS and CDR2 SASEGT.

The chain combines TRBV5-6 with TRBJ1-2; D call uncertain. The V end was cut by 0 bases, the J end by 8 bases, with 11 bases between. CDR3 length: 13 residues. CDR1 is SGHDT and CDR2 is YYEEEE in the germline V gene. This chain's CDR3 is CASSLGFTQGYTF. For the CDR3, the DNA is TGTGCCAGCAGCTTGGGATTCACCCAGGGCTACACCTTC.